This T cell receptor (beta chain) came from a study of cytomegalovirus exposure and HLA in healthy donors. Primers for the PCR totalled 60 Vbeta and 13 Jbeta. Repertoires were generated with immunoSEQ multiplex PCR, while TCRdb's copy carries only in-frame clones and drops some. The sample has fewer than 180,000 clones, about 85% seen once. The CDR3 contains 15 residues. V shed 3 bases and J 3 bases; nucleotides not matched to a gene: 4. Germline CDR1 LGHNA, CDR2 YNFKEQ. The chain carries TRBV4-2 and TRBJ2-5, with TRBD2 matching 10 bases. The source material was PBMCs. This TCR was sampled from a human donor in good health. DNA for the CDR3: TGTGCCAGCAGCCATAGGCTAGCGGGGGAAGAGACCCAGTACTTC. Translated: CASSHRLAGEETQYF.